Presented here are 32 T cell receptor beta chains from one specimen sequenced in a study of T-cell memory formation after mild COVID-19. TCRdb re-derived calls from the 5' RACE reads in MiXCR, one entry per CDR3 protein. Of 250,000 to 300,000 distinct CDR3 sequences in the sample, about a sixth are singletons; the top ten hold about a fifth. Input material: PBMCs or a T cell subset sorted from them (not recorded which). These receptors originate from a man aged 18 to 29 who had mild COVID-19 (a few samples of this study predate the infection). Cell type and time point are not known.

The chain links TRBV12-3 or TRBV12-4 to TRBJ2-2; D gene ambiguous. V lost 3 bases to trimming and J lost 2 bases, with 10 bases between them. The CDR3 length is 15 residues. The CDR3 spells CASSFGQINTGELFF. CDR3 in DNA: TGTGCCAGCAGTTTCGGGCAGATTAACACCGGGGAGCTGTTTTTT.

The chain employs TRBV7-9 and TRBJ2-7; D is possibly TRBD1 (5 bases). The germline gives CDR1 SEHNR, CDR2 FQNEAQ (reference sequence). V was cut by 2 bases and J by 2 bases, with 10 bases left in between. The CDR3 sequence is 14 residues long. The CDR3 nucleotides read TGTGCCAGCAGCTTACCCAGGGAAACCTACGAGCAGTACTTC. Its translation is CASSLPRETYEQYF.

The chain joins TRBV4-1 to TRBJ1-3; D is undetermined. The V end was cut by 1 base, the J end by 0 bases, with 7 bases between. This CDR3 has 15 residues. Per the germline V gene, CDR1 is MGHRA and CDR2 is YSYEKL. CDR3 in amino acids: CASSQGYSSGNTIYF. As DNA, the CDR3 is TGCGCCAGCAGCCAAGGCTACAGCTCTGGAAACACCATATATTTT.

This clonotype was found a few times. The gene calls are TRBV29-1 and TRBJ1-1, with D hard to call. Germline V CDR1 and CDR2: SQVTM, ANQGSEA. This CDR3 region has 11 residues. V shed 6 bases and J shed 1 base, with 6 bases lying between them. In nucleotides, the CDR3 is TGCAGCGTCCTAGAGAACACTGAAGCTTTCTTT. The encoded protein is CSVLENTEAFF.

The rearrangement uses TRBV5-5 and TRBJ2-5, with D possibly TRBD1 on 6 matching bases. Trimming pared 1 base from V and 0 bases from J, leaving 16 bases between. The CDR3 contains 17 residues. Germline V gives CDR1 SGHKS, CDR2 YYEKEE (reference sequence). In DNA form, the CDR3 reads TGTGCCAGCAGCTTGCGTCAGGGGACGGGAAACCAAGAGACCCAGTACTTC. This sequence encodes CASSLRQGTGNQETQYF.

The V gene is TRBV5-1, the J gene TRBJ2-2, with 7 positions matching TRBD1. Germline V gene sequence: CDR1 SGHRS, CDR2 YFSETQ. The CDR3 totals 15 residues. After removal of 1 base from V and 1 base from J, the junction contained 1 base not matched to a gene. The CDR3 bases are TGCGCCAGCAGCTTGAGGACAGGGAACACCGGGGAGCTGTTTTTT. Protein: CASSLRTGNTGELFF. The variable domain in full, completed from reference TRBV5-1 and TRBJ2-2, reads KAGVTQTPRYLIKTRGQQVTLSCSPISGHRSVSWYQQTPGQGLQFLFEYFSETQRNKGNFPGRFSGRQFSNSRSEMNVSTLELGDSALYLCASSLRTGNTGELFFGEGSRLTVL.

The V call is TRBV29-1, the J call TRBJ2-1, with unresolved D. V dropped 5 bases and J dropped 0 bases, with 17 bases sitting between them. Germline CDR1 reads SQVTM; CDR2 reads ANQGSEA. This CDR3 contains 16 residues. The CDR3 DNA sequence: TGCAGCGTTCATGGGATGTCAACCAGCTCCTACAATGAGCAGTTCTTC. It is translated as CSVHGMSTSSYNEQFF.

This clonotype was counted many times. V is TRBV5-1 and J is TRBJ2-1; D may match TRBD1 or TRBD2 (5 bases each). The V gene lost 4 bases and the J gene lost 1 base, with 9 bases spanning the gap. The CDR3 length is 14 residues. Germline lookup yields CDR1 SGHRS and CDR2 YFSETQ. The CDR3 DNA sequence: TGCGCCAGCAGCCGGGGCCCTTCCTACAATGAGCAGTTCTTC. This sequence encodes CASSRGPSYNEQFF.

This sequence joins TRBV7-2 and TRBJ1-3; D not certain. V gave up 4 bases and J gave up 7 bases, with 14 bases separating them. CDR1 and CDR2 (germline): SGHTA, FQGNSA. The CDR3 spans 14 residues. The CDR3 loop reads CASSSQVLGNTIYF. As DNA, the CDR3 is TGTGCCAGCAGCTCCCAGGTTCTCGGGAACACCATATATTTT.

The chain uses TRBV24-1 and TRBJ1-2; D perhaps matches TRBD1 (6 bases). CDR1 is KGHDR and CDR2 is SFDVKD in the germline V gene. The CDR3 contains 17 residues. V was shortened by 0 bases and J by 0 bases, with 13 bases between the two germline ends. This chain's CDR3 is CATSDLGGGGANYGYTF. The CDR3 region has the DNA TGTGCCACCAGTGATTTGGGAGGAGGGGGAGCTAACTATGGCTACACCTTC.

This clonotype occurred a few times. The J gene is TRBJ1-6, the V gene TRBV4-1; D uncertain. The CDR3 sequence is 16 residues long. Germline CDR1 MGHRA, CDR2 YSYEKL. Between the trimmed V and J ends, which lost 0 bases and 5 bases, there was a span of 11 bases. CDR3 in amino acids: CASSQEGGQNNSPLHF. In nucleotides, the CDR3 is TGCGCCAGCAGCCAAGAAGGAGGGCAGAATAATTCACCCCTCCACTTT.

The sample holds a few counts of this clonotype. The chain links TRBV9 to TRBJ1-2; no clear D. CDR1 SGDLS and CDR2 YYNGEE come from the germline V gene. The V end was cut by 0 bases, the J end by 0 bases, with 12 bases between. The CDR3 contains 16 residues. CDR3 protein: CASSVGNGDTNYGYTF. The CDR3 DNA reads TGTGCCAGCAGCGTAGGTAATGGGGATACTAACTATGGCTACACCTTC.

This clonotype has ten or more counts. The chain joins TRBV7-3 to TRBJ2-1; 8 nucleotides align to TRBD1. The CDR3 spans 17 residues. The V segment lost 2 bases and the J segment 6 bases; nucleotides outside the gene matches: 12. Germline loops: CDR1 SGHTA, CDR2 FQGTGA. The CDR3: CASSLLPRATGGNEQFF. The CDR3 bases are TGTGCCAGCAGCTTACTACCAAGGGCAACAGGGGGCAATGAGCAGTTCTTC.

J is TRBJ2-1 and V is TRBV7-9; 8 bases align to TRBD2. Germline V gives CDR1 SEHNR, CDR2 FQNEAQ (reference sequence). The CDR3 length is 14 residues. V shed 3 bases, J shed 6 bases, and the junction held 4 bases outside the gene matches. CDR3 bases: TGTGCCAGCAGCTTTGGAGCGGGGGTCAATGAGCAGTTCTTC. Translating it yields CASSFGAGVNEQFF.

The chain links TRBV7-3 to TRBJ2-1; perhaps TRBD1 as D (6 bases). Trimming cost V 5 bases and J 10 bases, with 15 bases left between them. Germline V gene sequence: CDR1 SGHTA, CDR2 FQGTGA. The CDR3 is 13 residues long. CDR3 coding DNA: TGTGCCAGCAGCCCAACCCAGGGGTCCGAGCAGTTCTTC. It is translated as CASSPTQGSEQFF.

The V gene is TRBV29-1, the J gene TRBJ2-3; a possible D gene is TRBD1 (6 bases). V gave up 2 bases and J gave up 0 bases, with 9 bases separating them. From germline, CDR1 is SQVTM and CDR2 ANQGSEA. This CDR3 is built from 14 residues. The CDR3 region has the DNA TGCAGCGTTGAAAACAGGGTGAGCACAGATACGCAGTATTTT. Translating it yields CSVENRVSTDTQYF.

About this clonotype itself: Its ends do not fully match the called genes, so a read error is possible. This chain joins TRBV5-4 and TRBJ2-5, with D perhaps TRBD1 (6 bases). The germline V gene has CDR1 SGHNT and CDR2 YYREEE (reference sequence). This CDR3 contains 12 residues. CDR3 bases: TGTGCAAGCAGCTACAGGGTAGAGACCCAGTACTTC. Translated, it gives CASSYRVETQYF.

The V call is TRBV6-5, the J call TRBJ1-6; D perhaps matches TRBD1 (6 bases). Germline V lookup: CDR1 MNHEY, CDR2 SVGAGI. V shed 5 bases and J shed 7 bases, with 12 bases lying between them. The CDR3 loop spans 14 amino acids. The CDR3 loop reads CASSPHRENSPLHF. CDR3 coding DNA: TGTGCCAGCAGTCCACACAGGGAAAATTCACCCCTCCACTTT.

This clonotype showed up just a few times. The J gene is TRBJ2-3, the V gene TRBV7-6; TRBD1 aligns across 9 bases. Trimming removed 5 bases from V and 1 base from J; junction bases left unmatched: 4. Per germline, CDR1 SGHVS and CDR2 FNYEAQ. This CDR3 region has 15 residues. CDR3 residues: CASSRWTGGTDTQYF. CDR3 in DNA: TGTGCCAGCAGCCGCTGGACAGGGGGCACAGATACGCAGTATTTT.

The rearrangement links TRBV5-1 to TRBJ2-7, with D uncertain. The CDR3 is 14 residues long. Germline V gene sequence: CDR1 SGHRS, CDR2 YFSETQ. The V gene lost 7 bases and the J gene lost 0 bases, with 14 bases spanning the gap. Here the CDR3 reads CASPQEQYSYEQYV. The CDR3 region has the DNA TGCGCCAGCCCCCAGGAACAGTACTCCTACGAGCAGTACGTC.

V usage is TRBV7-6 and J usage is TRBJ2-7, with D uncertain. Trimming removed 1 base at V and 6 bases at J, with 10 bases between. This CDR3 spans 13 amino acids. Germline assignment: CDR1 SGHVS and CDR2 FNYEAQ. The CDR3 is CASSLGPLGEQYV. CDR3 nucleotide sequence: TGTGCCAGCAGCTTAGGGCCCCTCGGCGAGCAGTACGTC.

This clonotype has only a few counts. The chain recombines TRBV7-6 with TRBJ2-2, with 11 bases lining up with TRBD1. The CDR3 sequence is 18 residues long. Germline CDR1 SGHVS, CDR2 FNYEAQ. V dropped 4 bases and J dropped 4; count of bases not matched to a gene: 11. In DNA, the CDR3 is TGTGCCAGCAGCTCTCTCCCCGGACAGGGGGCCCTCACCGGGGAGCTGTTTTTT. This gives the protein CASSSLPGQGALTGELFF. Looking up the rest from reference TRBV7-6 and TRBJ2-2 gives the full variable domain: GAGVSQSPRYKVTKRGQDVALRCDPISGHVSLYWYRQALGQGPEFLTYFNYEAQQDKSGLPNDRFSAERPEGSISTLTIQRTEQRDSAMYRCASSSLPGQGALTGELFFGEGSRLTVL.

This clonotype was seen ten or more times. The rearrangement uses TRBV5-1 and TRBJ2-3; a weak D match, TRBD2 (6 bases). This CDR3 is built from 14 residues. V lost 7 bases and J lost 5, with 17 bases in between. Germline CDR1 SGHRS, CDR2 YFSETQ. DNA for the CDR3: TGCGCCAGCGGACGGGGGACCGAAAGAGATACGCAGTATTTT. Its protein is CASGRGTERDTQYF.

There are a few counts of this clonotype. As DNA, the CDR3 is TGCAGTGCTAGAGATGGGGAGTATCCCTACGAGCAGTACTTC. As protein: CSARDGEYPYEQYF. The chain carries TRBV20-1 and TRBJ2-7; TRBD2 is a possible D gene (5 bases). The V end lost 0 bases, the J end lost 2 bases, and 11 bases lay between the germline ends. The CDR3 consists of 14 residues. CDR1 and CDR2 (germline): DFQATT, SNEGSKA (reference sequence).

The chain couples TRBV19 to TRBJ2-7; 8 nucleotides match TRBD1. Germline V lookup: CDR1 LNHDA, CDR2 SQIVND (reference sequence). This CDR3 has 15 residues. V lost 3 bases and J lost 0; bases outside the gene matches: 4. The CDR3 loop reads CASSIRQGASYEQYF. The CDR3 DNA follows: TGTGCCAGTAGTATTCGTCAGGGGGCCTCCTACGAGCAGTACTTC.

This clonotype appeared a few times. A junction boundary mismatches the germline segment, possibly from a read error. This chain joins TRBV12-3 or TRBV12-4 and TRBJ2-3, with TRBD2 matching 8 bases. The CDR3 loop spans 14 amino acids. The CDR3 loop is CASSVAGITDTQYF. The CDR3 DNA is TGTGCCAGCAGTGTAGCGGGAATCACAGATACGCAGTATTTT.

DNA of the CDR3: TGTGCCAGCAGCTTGGTTGAGGGCAATCAGCCCCAGCATTTT. Protein sequence: CASSLVEGNQPQHF. The chain combines TRBV7-2 with TRBJ1-5; D gene uncertain. Germline CDR1 is SGHTA and CDR2 is FQGNSA. V lost 3 bases and J 2 bases, leaving 8 bases between the germline ends. The CDR3 has 14 residues.

CDR3 sequence (DNA): TGTGCCAGCAGGGGGGACCCTTCACCCCTCCACTTT. Translating gives CASRGDPSPLHF. The V gene is TRBV7-2, the J gene TRBJ1-6; D is perhaps TRBD1 (5 bases). The germline V gene has CDR1 SGHTA and CDR2 FQGNSA. This CDR3 has 12 amino acids. Deletions cut 6 bases from V and 9 bases from J, with 9 bases between.

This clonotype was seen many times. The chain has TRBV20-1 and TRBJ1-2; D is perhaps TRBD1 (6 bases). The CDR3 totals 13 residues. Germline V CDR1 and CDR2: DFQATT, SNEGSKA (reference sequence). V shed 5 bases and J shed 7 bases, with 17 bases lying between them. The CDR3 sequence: CSADPHRAGGYTF. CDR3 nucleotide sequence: TGCAGTGCTGACCCCCACAGGGCGGGTGGCTACACCTTC.

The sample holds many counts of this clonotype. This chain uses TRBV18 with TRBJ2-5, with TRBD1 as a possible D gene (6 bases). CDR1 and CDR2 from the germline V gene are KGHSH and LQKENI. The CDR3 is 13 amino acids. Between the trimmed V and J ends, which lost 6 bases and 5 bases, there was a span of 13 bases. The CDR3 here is CASSHPGVETQYF. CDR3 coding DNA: TGTGCCAGCTCCCATCCAGGGGTGGAGACCCAGTACTTC.

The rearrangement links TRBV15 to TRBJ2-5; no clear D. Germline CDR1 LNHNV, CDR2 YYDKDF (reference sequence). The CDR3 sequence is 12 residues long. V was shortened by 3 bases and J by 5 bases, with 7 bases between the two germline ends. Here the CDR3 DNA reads TGTGCCACCAGCAGGGCTTCGGAGACCCAGTACTTC. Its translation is CATSRASETQYF.

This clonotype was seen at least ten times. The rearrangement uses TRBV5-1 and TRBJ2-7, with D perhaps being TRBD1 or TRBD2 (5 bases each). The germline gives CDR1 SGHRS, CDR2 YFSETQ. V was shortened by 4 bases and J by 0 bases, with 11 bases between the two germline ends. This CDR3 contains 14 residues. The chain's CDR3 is CASSLSGSSYEQYV. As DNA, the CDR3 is TGCGCCAGCAGCCTATCAGGGAGCTCCTACGAGCAGTACGTC.